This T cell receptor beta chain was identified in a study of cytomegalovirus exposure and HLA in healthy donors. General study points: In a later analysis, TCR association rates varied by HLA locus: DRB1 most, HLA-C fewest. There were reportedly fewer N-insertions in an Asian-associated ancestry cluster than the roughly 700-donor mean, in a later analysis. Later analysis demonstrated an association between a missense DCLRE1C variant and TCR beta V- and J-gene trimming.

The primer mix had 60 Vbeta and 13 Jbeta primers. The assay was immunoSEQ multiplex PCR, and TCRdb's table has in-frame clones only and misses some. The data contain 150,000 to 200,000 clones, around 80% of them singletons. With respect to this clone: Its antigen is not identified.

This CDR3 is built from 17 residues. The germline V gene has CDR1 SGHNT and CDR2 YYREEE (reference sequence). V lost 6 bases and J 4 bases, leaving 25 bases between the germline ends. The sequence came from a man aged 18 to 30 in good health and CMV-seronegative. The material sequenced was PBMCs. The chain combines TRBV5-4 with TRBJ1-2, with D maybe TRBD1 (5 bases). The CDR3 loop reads CASTRGSAGVEFYGYTF. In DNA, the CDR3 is TGTGCCAGCACTCGGGGCTCGGCGGGGGTGGAGTTCTATGGCTACACCTTC.